This section outlines one TCR beta chain sequence together with its context. The sample belongs to a study of CD8 T cells in Susac syndrome. Germline CDR1 is MNHEY and CDR2 is SMNVEV (reference sequence). The V end was cut by 5 bases, the J end by 0 bases, with 6 bases between. CDR3 length: 13 residues. Reverse transcription of 0.5 to 1 ug RNA was performed with random hexamers. TCR beta CDR3 was amplified by immunoSEQ covering 54 Vbeta and 13 Jbeta. TCRdb passed the immunoSEQ multiplex PCR reads through MiXCR, listing each CDR3 protein once. The sample carries roughly 300,000 distinct CDR3 sequences, approximately 81% recorded once. CD8+ and CD4+ blood T cells underwent TCR beta sequencing. Negative isolation yielded CD8+ and CD4+ T cells; FACS enriched TEMRA cells.

The TCR was taken from a human donor with multiple sclerosis. V is TRBV27 and J is TRBJ2-3; D is ambiguous. The sequenced material came from CD8+ T cells from PBMCs. CDR3 coding DNA: TGTGCCAGCAGTCCCGACAGCACAGATACGCAGTATTTT. This translates into CASSPDSTDTQYF.